What follows are 28 T cell receptor beta chains derived from one specimen sequenced in a study of blood T cell repertoires in COVID-19 (dated by TCRdb to 2018 to 2020). Libraries came from the immunoSEQ multiplex PCR assay. Not all clones reach the TCRdb copy of this immuneACCESS table, which keeps in-frame sequences only. Checked studies attribute under half of the gap to unresolved V genes and leave the rest unexplained. Counted in this sample were 35,000 to 45,000 clones; nearly 90% of them appeared once. In total, the top ten clones hold 2.5% to 3.5% of the sample. Input material: peripheral blood. The source of these receptors is a man between 45 and 60 years old with active COVID-19.

The CDR3 here is CASSQGSGFSYNEQFF. In nucleotides, the CDR3 is TGCGCCAGCAGCCAAGGGTCGGGGTTCTCCTACAATGAGCAGTTCTTC. The genes are TRBV4-3 and TRBJ2-1; the D gene is possibly TRBD2 (5 bases). Per germline, CDR1 LGHNA and CDR2 YSLEER. The CDR3 is made up of 16 amino acids. The V gene lost 1 base and the J gene lost 0 bases, with 10 bases spanning the gap.

This chain joins TRBV3-1 (or the pseudogene TRBV3-2) and TRBJ2-2; possible D gene TRBD1, 6 bases. CDR1 LGHDT and CDR2 YNNKEL come from the germline V gene (reference sequence). Between the trimmed V and J ends, which lost 1 base and 5 bases, there was a span of 14 bases. This CDR3 has 16 amino acids. The CDR3 DNA is TGTGCCAGCAGCCAAGTGACCGGTCAGGGGACCGGGGAGCTGTTTTTT. Translating gives CASSQVTGQGTGELFF.

The J gene is TRBJ2-2, the V gene TRBV13, with 8 bases lining up with TRBD1. CDR3 length: 16 amino acids. Losses at the gene ends were 1 base for V and 6 bases for J; bases not matched to a gene: 7. Germline V CDR1 and CDR2: PRHDT, FYEKMQ (reference sequence). The CDR3 protein is CASSLDRGSRSGELFF. The CDR3 region has the DNA TGTGCCAGCAGCTTAGACAGGGGGTCCCGTTCCGGGGAGCTGTTTTTT. Together with reference TRBV13 and TRBJ2-2, the CDR3 gives the full variable domain: AAGVIQSPRHLIKEKRETATLKCYPIPRHDTVYWYQQGPGQDPQFLISFYEKMQSDKGSIPDRFSAQQFSDYHSELNMSSLELGDSALYFCASSLDRGSRSGELFFGEGSRLTVL.

The J gene is TRBJ1-1, the V gene TRBV4-2; TRBD1 matches 7 bases. CDR1 LGHNA and CDR2 YNFKEQ come from the germline V gene. V trimming: 4 bases; J trimming: 1 base; junction bases outside the gene matches: 12. The CDR3 consists of 17 residues. The CDR3 DNA reads as TGTGCCAGCAGCCCGACCGACAGGGCCGGTGGGAACACTGAAGCTTTCTTT. Protein sequence: CASSPTDRAGGNTEAFF.

The rearrangement uses TRBV6-2 or TRBV6-3 and TRBJ2-1, with 8 nucleotides matching TRBD2. Germline V gene data show CDR1 as MNHEY and CDR2 as SVGEGT. This CDR3 is built from 14 residues. V shed 6 bases, J shed 5 bases, and the junction held 6 bases outside the gene matches. The CDR3 sequence is CASSQLGGDNEQFF. DNA of the CDR3: TGTGCCAGCAGCCAACTCGGGGGGGACAATGAGCAGTTCTTC.

The count of this clone is one. J is TRBJ1-5 and V is TRBV24-1; D possibly corresponds to TRBD1 (6 bases). V gave up 7 bases and J gave up 2 bases, with 14 bases separating them. The CDR3 has 15 residues. CDR1 and CDR2 (germline): KGHDR, SFDVKD. CDR3 bases: TGTGCCACCAGCCCGGGACATCAAGGCAATCAGCCCCAGCATTTT. As protein: CATSPGHQGNQPQHF.

CDR3 coding DNA: TGTGCCAGCACCGGGGGGTCAATCACTGAAGCTTTCTTT. Amino acid sequence: CASTGGSITEAFF. The rearrangement uses TRBV28 and TRBJ1-1; a weak D match, TRBD1 (5 bases). Germline values: CDR1 MDHEN, CDR2 SYDVKM. Trimming took 7 bases from V and 4 from J, leaving 13 bases between them. The CDR3 has 13 amino acids.

This clone was counted a single time. The chain carries TRBV7-8 and TRBJ2-7; weak D call: TRBD1 (5 bases). V gave up 1 base and J gave up 2 bases, with 15 bases separating them. Looked up from germline, CDR1 is SGHVS and CDR2 is FQNEAQ. The CDR3 runs 16 residues. CDR3 sequence reads: CASSLGASGRTYEQYF. CDR3 sequence (DNA): TGTGCCAGCAGCTTAGGTGCTTCAGGGCGAACCTACGAGCAGTACTTC.

This chain connects TRBV24-1 to TRBJ2-7, with D unclear. Looked up from germline, CDR1 is KGHDR and CDR2 is SFDVKD. V was shortened by 4 bases and J by 2 bases, with 11 bases between the two germline ends. The CDR3 runs to 14 residues. This CDR3 is CATSDPTHTYEQYF. The DNA for the CDR3 is TGTGCCACCAGTGACCCGACACACACCTACGAGCAGTACTTC.

CDR3 DNA sequence: TGTGCCAGCAGTTTAAGGGAGAATCAGCCCCAGCATTTT. Translation: CASSLRENQPQHF. This chain connects TRBV12-3 or TRBV12-4 to TRBJ1-5; no reliable D call. V was clipped by 2 bases and J by 4 bases, with 6 bases between them. This CDR3 region has 13 residues.

V and J are TRBV9 and TRBJ2-4; 7 bases are shared with TRBD2. Germline V CDR1 and CDR2: SGDLS, YYNGEE. The V and J ends lost 0 bases and 5 bases, in that order; junction bases with no gene match: 5. The CDR3 runs 15 residues. The CDR3 sequence is CASSVGGLMENIQYF. The DNA for the CDR3 is TGTGCCAGCAGCGTAGGGGGACTAATGGAAAACATTCAGTACTTC.

The chain links TRBV3-1 (or the pseudogene TRBV3-2) to TRBJ2-7; 8 nucleotides agree with TRBD2. With V trimmed by 1 base and J by 0 bases, 2 bases remained unmatched. CDR3 length: 15 residues. Germline lookup yields CDR1 LGHDT and CDR2 YNNKEL (reference sequence). For the CDR3, the DNA is TGTGCCAGCAGCCAAGCCGCGGGGGGCTCCTACGAGCAGTACTTC. Translated: CASSQAAGGSYEQYF.

The chain is built from TRBV2 and TRBJ1-2; D call uncertain. V was trimmed by 7 bases and J by 2 bases, leaving 17 bases between them. CDR3 length: 15 amino acids. Germline CDR1 reads SNHLY; CDR2 reads FYNNEI. CDR3 in DNA: TGTGCCAGCAATCGGTTCGAGGGCTCCAACTATGGCTACACCTTC. Amino acid sequence: CASNRFEGSNYGYTF.

The gene calls are TRBV19 and TRBJ2-1, with D maybe TRBD1 (5 bases). Germline lookup yields CDR1 LNHDA and CDR2 SQIVND (reference sequence). The CDR3 runs to 15 residues. The V and J ends lost 5 bases and 3 bases respectively, with 14 bases between them. The CDR3 region is CASSVTGANYNEQFF. The CDR3 DNA sequence: TGTGCCAGTAGTGTAACAGGAGCTAACTACAATGAGCAGTTCTTC.

CDR3 coding DNA: TGTGCCAGTAGTTGGTCCAGCGGGGGGCTTGGCTCCTACGAGCAGTACTTC. Its protein product is CASSWSSGGLGSYEQYF. The V and J genes are TRBV19 and TRBJ2-7, with 9 nucleotides matching TRBD2. Per germline, CDR1 LNHDA and CDR2 SQIVND (reference sequence). The CDR3 consists of 17 residues. The V gene end was trimmed by 5 bases and the J gene end by 0 bases; junction bases not matched to a gene: 11. The whole variable domain, filled in from reference TRBV19 and TRBJ2-7, reads DGGITQSPKYLFRKEGQNVTLSCEQNLNHDAMYWYRQDPGQGLRLIYYSQIVNDFQKGDIAEGYSVSREKKESFPLTVTSAQKNPTAFYLCASSWSSGGLGSYEQYFGPGTRLTVT.

This chain uses TRBV18 with TRBJ2-5; TRBD2 matches at 7 bases. Trimming cost V 0 bases and J 7 bases; bases outside gene matches: 8. Germline V gene data show CDR1 as KGHSH and CDR2 as LQKENI. CDR3 length: 15 residues. The CDR3: CASSPPLGGPRTQYF. Here the CDR3 DNA reads TGTGCCAGCTCACCACCCCTGGGAGGGCCCCGGACCCAGTACTTC. The full variable domain, completed using reference TRBV18 and TRBJ2-5, is NAGVMQNPRHLVRRRGQEARLRCSPMKGHSHVYWYRQLPEEGLKFMVYLQKENIIDESGMPKERFSAEFPKEGPSILRIQQVVRGDSAAYFCASSPPLGGPRTQYFGPGTRLLVL.

This sequence joins TRBV5-4 and TRBJ2-7, with 8 bases aligning to TRBD2. The length of the CDR3 is 15 residues. Germline lookup yields CDR1 SGHNT and CDR2 YYREEE (reference sequence). Trimming at V came to 4 bases and at J to 4 bases, leaving 10 bases not matched to a gene. This chain's CDR3 is CASSPGPGLGYEQYF. DNA of the CDR3: TGTGCCAGCAGCCCGGGTCCGGGACTAGGGTACGAGCAGTACTTC.

This chain joins TRBV5-8 and TRBJ1-5, with a possible D match to TRBD1 (6 bases). The CDR3 loop spans 15 amino acids. Germline V CDR1 and CDR2: SGHTS, YDEGEE. Trimming left V 5 bases short and J 0 bases short, with 12 bases between. As DNA, the CDR3 is TGTGCCAGCAGTCCCGGGACACGTAGCAATCAGCCCCAGCATTTT. Its translation: CASSPGTRSNQPQHF.

The genes are TRBV5-4 and TRBJ1-2; 9 bases line up with TRBD1. CDR3 length: 14 amino acids. Germline V CDR1 and CDR2: SGHNT, YYREEE (reference sequence). The trim removed 4 bases at V and 7 bases at J, leaving 8 bases unmatched. CDR3 coding DNA: TGTGCCAGCAGCCGGGGACAGGGAACGGGTGGCTACACCTTC. Translating gives CASSRGQGTGGYTF.

The chain carries TRBV12-3 or TRBV12-4 and TRBJ1-2; D may be TRBD1 (6 bases). With 1 base removed from V and 3 bases from J, the gap between germline ends came to 6 bases. The CDR3 runs 13 residues. The CDR3 region has the DNA TGTGCCAGCAGTTTAGGACAGGACTATGGCTACACCTTC. Amino acid sequence: CASSLGQDYGYTF.

The chain recombines TRBV28 with TRBJ1-5; TRBD1 might be the D (6 bases). Trimming took off 2 bases at V and 0 bases at J, with 8 bases between the two ends. CDR1 MDHEN and CDR2 SYDVKM come from the germline V gene. The CDR3 sequence is 15 residues long. The CDR3 loop reads CASSLGTNSNQPQHF. CDR3 nucleotides: TGTGCCAGCAGTTTAGGGACAAATAGCAATCAGCCCCAGCATTTT.

The chain has TRBV7-2 and TRBJ2-7; D is uncertain. This CDR3 has 12 residues. Per the germline V gene, CDR1 is SGHTA and CDR2 is FQGNSA. The V end lost 4 bases, the J end lost 6 bases, and 10 bases lay between the germline ends. The CDR3 DNA reads as TGTGCCAGCAGCTCCCGACCGGGCGAGCAGTACTTC. This sequence encodes CASSSRPGEQYF.

The chain recombines TRBV27 with TRBJ2-2; D gene unclear. The length of the CDR3 is 11 residues. V was cut by 5 bases and J by 4 bases, with 2 bases left in between. CDR1 is MNHEY, CDR2 SMNVEV, per germline (reference sequence). CDR3: CASSRTGELFF. CDR3 nucleotide sequence: TGTGCCAGCAGTCGCACCGGGGAGCTGTTTTTT.

The J gene is TRBJ2-1, the V gene TRBV3-1 (or the pseudogene TRBV3-2), with 14 bases identical to TRBD2. The CDR3 has 17 residues. V was pared by 4 bases and J by 0 bases, with 2 bases of the junction left unmatched. Per germline, CDR1 LGHDT and CDR2 YNNKEL (reference sequence). The CDR3 is CASSLGLAGGSYNEQFF. The CDR3 DNA is TGTGCCAGCAGCCTCGGACTAGCGGGGGGCTCCTACAATGAGCAGTTCTTC.

This rearrangement joins TRBV2 to TRBJ1-2; TRBD1 aligns across 7 bases. J gave up 5 bases and V 7 bases, and 13 bases lay outside the gene matches. The CDR3 length is 15 residues. The germline V gene has CDR1 SNHLY and CDR2 FYNNEI. The CDR3 DNA is TGTGCCAGCACCCTATTGAGACAGGGAATATATGGCTACACCTTC. Residues: CASTLLRQGIYGYTF.

The J gene is TRBJ1-1, the V gene TRBV2; 7 positions match TRBD1. CDR3 length: 14 amino acids. From germline, CDR1 is SNHLY and CDR2 FYNNEI. V trimming: 5 bases; J trimming: 4 bases; junction bases outside the gene matches: 7. CDR3 protein: CASSFDREFTEAFF. Written as DNA, the CDR3 is TGTGCCAGCAGTTTCGACAGGGAATTCACTGAAGCTTTCTTT.

The chain employs TRBV27 and TRBJ1-2, with TRBD1 matching 8 bases. The CDR3 is 14 amino acids. The V gene end was trimmed by 5 bases and the J gene end by 5 bases; junction bases not matched to a gene: 7. The germline V gene has CDR1 MNHEY and CDR2 SMNVEV (reference sequence). For the CDR3, the DNA is TGTGCCAGCAGTGCCCAGGGGGCGGGGTATGGCTACACCTTC. Its protein product is CASSAQGAGYGYTF.

This clone was recorded only once. The rearrangement uses TRBV7-9 and TRBJ1-1, with TRBD1 as a possible D gene (5 bases). This CDR3 is 13 amino acids long. V was clipped by 5 bases and J by 10 bases, with 17 bases between them. Germline CDR1 SEHNR, CDR2 FQNEAQ (reference sequence). CDR3 region: CASSLDMGLGAFF. Here the CDR3 DNA reads TGTGCCAGCAGCCTGGACATGGGTTTGGGAGCTTTCTTT.